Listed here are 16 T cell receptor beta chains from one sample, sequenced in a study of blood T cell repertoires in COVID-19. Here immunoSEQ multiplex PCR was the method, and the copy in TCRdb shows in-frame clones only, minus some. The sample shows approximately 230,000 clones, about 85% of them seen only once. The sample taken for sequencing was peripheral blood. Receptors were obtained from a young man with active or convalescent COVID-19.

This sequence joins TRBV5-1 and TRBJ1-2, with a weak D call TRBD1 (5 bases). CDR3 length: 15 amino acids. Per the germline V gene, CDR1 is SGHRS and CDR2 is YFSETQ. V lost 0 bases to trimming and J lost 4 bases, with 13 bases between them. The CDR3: CASSLEPGSPYGYTF. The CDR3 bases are TGCGCCAGCAGCTTGGAGCCAGGGTCTCCCTATGGCTACACCTTC.

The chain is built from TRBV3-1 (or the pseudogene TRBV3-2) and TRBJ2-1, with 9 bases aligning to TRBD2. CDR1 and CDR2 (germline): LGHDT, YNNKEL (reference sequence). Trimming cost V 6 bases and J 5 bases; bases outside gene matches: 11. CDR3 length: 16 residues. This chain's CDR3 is CASRPGGLALHNEQFF. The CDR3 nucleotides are TGTGCCAGCAGGCCCGGAGGACTAGCGCTCCACAATGAGCAGTTCTTC.

The CDR3 protein is CASRQGAMGTEAFF. CDR3 DNA: TGTGCCAGCAGACAGGGGGCGATGGGGACTGAAGCTTTCTTT. J is TRBJ1-1 and V is TRBV28; TRBD1 matches 9 bases. Germline trimming cut 6 bases from V and 5 bases from J; bases unmatched to any gene: 7. CDR1 is MDHEN, CDR2 SYDVKM, per germline. The CDR3 loop spans 14 amino acids.

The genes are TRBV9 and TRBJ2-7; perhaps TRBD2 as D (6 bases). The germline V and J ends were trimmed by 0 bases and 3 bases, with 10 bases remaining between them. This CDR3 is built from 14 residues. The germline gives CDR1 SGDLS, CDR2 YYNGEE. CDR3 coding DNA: TGTGCCAGCAGCGTAGGGCAGGGACTCTACGAGCAGTACTTC. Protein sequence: CASSVGQGLYEQYF.

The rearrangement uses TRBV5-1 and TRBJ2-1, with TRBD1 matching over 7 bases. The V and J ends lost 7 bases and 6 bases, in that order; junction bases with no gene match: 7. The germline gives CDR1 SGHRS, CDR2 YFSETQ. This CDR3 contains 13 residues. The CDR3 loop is CASQIDRANEQFF. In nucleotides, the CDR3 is TGCGCCAGCCAAATAGACAGGGCCAATGAGCAGTTCTTC.

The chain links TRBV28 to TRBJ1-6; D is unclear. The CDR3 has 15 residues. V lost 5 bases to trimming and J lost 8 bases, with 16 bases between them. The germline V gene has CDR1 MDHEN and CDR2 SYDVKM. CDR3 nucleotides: TGTGCCAGCAGTACCTACACCGGCGGGGATTCACCCCTCCACTTT. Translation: CASSTYTGGDSPLHF.

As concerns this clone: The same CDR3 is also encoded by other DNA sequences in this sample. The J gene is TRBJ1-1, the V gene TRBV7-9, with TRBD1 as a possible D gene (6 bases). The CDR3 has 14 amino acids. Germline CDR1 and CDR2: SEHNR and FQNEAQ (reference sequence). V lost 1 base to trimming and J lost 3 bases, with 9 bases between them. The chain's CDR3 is CASSLVGADTEAFF. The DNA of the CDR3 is TGTGCCAGCAGCTTAGTGGGGGCGGACACTGAAGCTTTCTTT.

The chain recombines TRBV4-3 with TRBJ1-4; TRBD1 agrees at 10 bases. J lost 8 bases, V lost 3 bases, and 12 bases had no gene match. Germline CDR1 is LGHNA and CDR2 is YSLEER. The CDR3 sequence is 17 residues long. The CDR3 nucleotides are TGCGCCAGCAGCCAGTCAGCCCGGGACAGGGGTTTGGAAAAACTGTTTTTT. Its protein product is CASSQSARDRGLEKLFF.

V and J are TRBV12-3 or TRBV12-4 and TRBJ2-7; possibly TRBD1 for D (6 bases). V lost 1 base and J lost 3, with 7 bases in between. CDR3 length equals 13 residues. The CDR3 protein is CASSLGDNYEQYF. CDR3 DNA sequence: TGTGCCAGCAGTTTAGGGGACAACTACGAGCAGTACTTC.

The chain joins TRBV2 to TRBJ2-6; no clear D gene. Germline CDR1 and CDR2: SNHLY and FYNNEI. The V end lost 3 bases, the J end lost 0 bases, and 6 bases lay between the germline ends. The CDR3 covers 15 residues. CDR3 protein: CASSDGRSGANVLTF. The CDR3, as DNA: TGTGCCAGCAGTGATGGGCGCTCTGGGGCCAACGTCCTGACTTTC.

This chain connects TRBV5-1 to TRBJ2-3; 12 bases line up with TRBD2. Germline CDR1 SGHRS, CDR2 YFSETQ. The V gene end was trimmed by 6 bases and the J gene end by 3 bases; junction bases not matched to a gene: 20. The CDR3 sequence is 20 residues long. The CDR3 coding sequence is TGCGCCAGCACCTCGGGGGACCCAAGACTAGCGGGAGTCGGTACAGATACGCAGTATTTT. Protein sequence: CASTSGDPRLAGVGTDTQYF.

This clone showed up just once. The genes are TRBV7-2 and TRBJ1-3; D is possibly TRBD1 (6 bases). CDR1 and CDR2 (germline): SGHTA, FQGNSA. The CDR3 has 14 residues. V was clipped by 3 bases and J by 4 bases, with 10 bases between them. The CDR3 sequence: CASSFLDSGNTIYF. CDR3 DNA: TGTGCCAGCAGCTTTCTGGACAGCGGAAACACCATATATTTT.

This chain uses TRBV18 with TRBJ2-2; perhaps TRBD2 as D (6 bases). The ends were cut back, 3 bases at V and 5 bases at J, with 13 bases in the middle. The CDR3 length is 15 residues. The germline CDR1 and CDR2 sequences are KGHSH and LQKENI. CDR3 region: CASSPSGVRTGELFF. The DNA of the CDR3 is TGTGCCAGCTCACCCTCGGGGGTCCGTACCGGGGAGCTGTTTTTT.

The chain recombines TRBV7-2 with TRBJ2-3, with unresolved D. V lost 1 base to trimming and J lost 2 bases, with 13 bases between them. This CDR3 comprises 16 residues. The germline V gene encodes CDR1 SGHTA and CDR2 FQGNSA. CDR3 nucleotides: TGTGCCAGCAGCTTAGGTAGCCCGATCTCCACAGATACGCAGTATTTT. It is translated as CASSLGSPISTDTQYF.

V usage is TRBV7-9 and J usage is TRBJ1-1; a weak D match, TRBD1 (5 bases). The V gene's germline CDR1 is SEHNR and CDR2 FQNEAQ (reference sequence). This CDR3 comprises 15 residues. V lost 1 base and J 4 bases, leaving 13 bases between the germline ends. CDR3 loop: CASSLGSGSVTEAFF. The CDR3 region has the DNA TGTGCCAGCAGCTTAGGGTCAGGGTCCGTCACTGAAGCTTTCTTT.

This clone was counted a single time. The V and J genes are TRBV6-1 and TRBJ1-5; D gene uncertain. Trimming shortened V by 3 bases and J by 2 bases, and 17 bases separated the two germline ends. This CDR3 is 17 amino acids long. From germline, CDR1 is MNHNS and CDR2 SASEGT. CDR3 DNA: TGTGCCAGCAGTGAGATTGAGCGCCCGAGGGGCAATCAGCCCCAGCATTTT. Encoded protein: CASSEIERPRGNQPQHF.